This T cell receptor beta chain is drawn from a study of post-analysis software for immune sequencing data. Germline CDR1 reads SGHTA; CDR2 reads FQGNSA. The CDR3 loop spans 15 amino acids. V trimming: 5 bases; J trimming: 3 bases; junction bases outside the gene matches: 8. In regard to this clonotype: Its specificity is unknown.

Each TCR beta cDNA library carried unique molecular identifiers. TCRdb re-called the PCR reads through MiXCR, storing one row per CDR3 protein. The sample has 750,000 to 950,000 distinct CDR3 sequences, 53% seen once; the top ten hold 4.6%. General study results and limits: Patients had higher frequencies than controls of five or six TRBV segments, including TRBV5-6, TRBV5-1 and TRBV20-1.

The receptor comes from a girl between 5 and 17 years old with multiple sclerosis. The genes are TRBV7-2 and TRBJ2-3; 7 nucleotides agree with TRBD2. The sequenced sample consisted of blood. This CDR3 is CASSAWGRETDTQYF. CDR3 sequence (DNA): TGTGCCAGCAGCGCGTGGGGGAGGGAGACAGATACGCAGTATTTT.